Listed here are 5 T cell receptor beta chains from one sample, sequenced in a study of T cell responses to AZD1222 COVID-19 vaccine. The assay was immunoSEQ multiplex PCR, and TCRdb's table has in-frame clones only and misses some. The profile shows roughly 160,000 clones, 90% of them singletons. The specimen comprised peripheral blood, sampled on day 0 of AZD1222 vaccination. These receptors were collected from an adult in good health.

The table lists this clone with a count of one. V gene TRBV7-2 combines with J gene TRBJ2-2, with D unresolved. The V gene's germline CDR1 is SGHTA and CDR2 FQGNSA. The CDR3 is 15 amino acids. V was shortened by 3 bases and J by 7 bases, with 15 bases between the two germline ends. The CDR3 DNA reads as TGTGCCAGCAGCTTTTGGCACAGCTCTAACGGGGAGCTGTTTTTT. Residues: CASSFWHSSNGELFF.

The chain is built from TRBV29-1 and TRBJ1-1; D is ambiguous. Trimming removed 7 bases from V and 1 base from J, with 13 bases in between. The CDR3 sequence is 13 residues long. Germline assignment: CDR1 SQVTM and CDR2 ANQGSEA. The CDR3 bases are TGCAGCGCCTCTGAGAGGGCGAACACTGAAGCTTTCTTT. This sequence encodes CSASERANTEAFF.

This clone was seen only a few times. The chain employs TRBV5-8 and TRBJ1-2, with a tentative D call TRBD1 (6 bases). The germline V gene has CDR1 SGHTS and CDR2 YDEGEE. The CDR3 contains 12 residues. Trimming pared 4 bases from V and 13 bases from J, leaving 17 bases between. CDR3 protein: CASSENDWDTTF. CDR3 coding DNA: TGTGCCAGCAGCGAGAATGACTGGGACACCACCTTC. The full variable domain, its missing parts supplied by reference TRBV5-8 and TRBJ1-2, is EAGVTQSPTHLIKTRGQQATLRCSPISGHTSVYWYQQALGLGLQFLLWYDEGEERNRGNFPPRFSGRQFPNYSSELNVNALELEDSALYLCASSENDWDTTFGSGTRLTVV.

The chain uses TRBV27 and TRBJ2-7; 7 positions agree with TRBD1. Germline CDR1 is MNHEY and CDR2 is SMNVEV (reference sequence). V gave up 6 bases and J gave up 0 bases; unmatched junction bases: 8. The CDR3 is 15 amino acids. In nucleotides, the CDR3 is TGTGCCAGCAGCCCTGCCGGGACAGACTCCTACGAGCAGTACTTC. Translating gives CASSPAGTDSYEQYF.

The chain uses TRBV7-6 and TRBJ1-4; 9 nucleotides align to TRBD1. The ends lost 4 bases at V and 7 bases at J; junction bases unmatched: 4. Germline V lookup: CDR1 SGHVS, CDR2 FNYEAQ. The CDR3 runs to 14 residues. DNA of the CDR3: TGTGCCAGCAGCTACCGGGACAGGGCTGAAAAACTGTTTTTT. Translating gives CASSYRDRAEKLFF.